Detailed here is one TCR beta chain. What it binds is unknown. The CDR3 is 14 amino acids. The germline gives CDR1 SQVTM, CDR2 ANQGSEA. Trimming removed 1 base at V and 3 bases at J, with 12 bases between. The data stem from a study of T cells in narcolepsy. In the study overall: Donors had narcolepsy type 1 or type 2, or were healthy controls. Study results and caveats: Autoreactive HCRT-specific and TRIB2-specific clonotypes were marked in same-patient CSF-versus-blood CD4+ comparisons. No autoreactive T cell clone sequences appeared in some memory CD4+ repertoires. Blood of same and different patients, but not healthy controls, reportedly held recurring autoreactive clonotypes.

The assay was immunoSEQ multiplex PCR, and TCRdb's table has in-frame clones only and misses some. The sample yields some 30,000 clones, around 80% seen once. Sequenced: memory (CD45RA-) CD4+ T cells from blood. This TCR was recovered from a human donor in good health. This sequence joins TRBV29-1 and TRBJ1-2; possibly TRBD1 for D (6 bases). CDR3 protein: CSVEGGAGHYGYTF. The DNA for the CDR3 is TGCAGCGTTGAAGGGGGGGCCGGACACTATGGCTACACCTTC.